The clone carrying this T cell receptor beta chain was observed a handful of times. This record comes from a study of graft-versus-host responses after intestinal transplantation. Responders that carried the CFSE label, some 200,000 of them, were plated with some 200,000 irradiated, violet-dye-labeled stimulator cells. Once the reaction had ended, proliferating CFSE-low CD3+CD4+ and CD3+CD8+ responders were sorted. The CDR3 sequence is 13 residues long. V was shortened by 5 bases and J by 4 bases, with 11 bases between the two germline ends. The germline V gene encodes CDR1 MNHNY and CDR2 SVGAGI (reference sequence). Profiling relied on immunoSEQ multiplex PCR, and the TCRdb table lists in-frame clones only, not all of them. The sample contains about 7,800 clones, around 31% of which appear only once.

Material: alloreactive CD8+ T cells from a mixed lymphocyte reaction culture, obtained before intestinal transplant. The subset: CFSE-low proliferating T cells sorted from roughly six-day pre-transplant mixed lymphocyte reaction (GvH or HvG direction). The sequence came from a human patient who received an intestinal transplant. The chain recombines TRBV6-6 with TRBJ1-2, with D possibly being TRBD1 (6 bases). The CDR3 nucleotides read TGTGCCAGCAGTCCCGGGACATTCTATGGCTACACCTTC. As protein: CASSPGTFYGYTF.